A selection of T cell receptor beta chains follows, all from one sample in a study of cytomegalovirus exposure and HLA in healthy donors. Produced via immunoSEQ multiplex PCR; TCRdb's table is partial and in-frame only. There are 150,000 or so clones in the sample; about 86% occur only once, and about 2.2% lies in the top ten. Material for sequencing was PBMCs. Every receptor here comes from a human donor in good health. Each CDR3 is given with its conserved first and last residue.

v_gene: TRBV18
j_gene: TRBJ1-2
CDR3aa: CASSPDRDYGYTF

v_gene: TRBV27
j_gene: TRBJ1-2
CDR3aa: CASRTQGIGGYTF

v_gene: TRBV18
j_gene: TRBJ2-3
CDR3aa: CASSPLAANKDTQYF

v_gene: TRBV5-6
j_gene: TRBJ2-2
CDR3aa: CASSRGGLAGVGTGELFF

v_gene: TRBV7-2
j_gene: TRBJ1-2
CDR3aa: CASSLIRYSYGYTF

v_gene: TRBV18
j_gene: TRBJ1-1
CDR3aa: CASSPRDRSMNTEAFF

v_gene: TRBV18
j_gene: TRBJ1-1
CDR3aa: CASSPRPMGAEAFF

v_gene: TRBV5-1
j_gene: TRBJ2-1
CDR3aa: CASSTAGTSSYNEQFF

v_gene: TRBV2
j_gene: TRBJ1-5
CDR3aa: CASSFQGQGKPQHF

v_gene: TRBV13
j_gene: TRBJ1-2
CDR3aa: CASSSGGGLGYGYTF

v_gene: TRBV15
j_gene: TRBJ1-2
CDR3aa: CATSRGGQGYNYGYTF

v_gene: TRBV7-8
j_gene: TRBJ1-4
CDR3aa: CASSMTGKTNEKLFF

v_gene: TRBV18
j_gene: TRBJ2-1
CDR3aa: CASSPGSAIWLWGGFYEQFF

v_gene: TRBV15
j_gene: TRBJ1-2
CDR3aa: CATSRDRVYGYTF

v_gene: TRBV11-2
j_gene: TRBJ2-7
CDR3aa: CASSPRAVSYEQYF

v_gene: TRBV18
j_gene: TRBJ1-1
CDR3aa: CASSEDRGTEAFF

v_gene: TRBV6-4
j_gene: TRBJ1-5
CDR3aa: CAELKGPDNQPQHF

v_gene: TRBV19
j_gene: TRBJ2-7
CDR3aa: CASSTPPSYEQYF

v_gene: TRBV7-9
j_gene: TRBJ1-6
CDR3aa: CASSFTGAPLHF

v_gene: TRBV27
j_gene: TRBJ2-7
CDR3aa: CASSAPGQGTYEQYF

v_gene: TRBV7-8
j_gene: TRBJ2-2
CDR3aa: CASSFRQGARYTGELFF

v_gene: TRBV25-1
j_gene: TRBJ2-7
CDR3aa: CASSVAMGYEQYF

v_gene: TRBV11-2
j_gene: TRBJ2-5
CDR3aa: CASSLVSGEETQYF

v_gene: TRBV19
j_gene: TRBJ2-7
CDR3aa: CASRSWTSEQYF

v_gene: TRBV28
j_gene: TRBJ2-7
CDR3aa: CASRRQGDIEQYF

v_gene: TRBV10-3
j_gene: TRBJ1-5
CDR3aa: CATGTANQPQHF

v_gene: TRBV7-3
j_gene: TRBJ2-7
CDR3aa: CASGRVEGEQYF

v_gene: TRBV30
j_gene: TRBJ2-7
CDR3aa: CAWSGSYSYEQYF

v_gene: TRBV29-1
j_gene: TRBJ1-2
CDR3aa: CSVEDRDTDYGYTF

v_gene: TRBV7-3
j_gene: TRBJ1-1
CDR3aa: CASSFKGVGKGGVNTEAFF

v_gene: TRBV27
j_gene: TRBJ2-5
CDR3aa: CASARTSGGQETQYF

v_gene: TRBV11-2
j_gene: TRBJ2-7
CDR3aa: CASSLGWIMGREVVHEQYF

v_gene: TRBV25-1
j_gene: TRBJ2-1
CDR3aa: CASSRGSSYNEQFF

v_gene: TRBV7-2
j_gene: TRBJ2-7
CDR3aa: CASSLGTGGPYEQYF

v_gene: TRBV2
j_gene: TRBJ2-2
CDR3aa: CASSPINTGELFF

v_gene: TRBV11-2
j_gene: TRBJ1-5
CDR3aa: CASSLDSGYSNQPQHF

v_gene: TRBV4-1
j_gene: TRBJ1-2
CDR3aa: CASSQDPGVINYGYTF

v_gene: TRBV5-4
j_gene: TRBJ2-2
CDR3aa: CASSLDQRGSTGELFF

v_gene: TRBV19
j_gene: TRBJ2-7
CDR3aa: CASNPRQGSYEQYF

v_gene: TRBV5-1
j_gene: TRBJ1-1
CDR3aa: CASRVSQENTEAFF

v_gene: TRBV29-1
j_gene: TRBJ2-2
CDR3aa: CSVLTPGLANTGELFF

v_gene: TRBV7-9
j_gene: TRBJ2-7
CDR3aa: CASSSSRGSYEQYF

v_gene: TRBV18
j_gene: TRBJ1-6
CDR3aa: CASSPSTGLGNSPLHF

v_gene: TRBV7-2
j_gene: TRBJ1-2
CDR3aa: CASSLVPEDYGYTF

v_gene: TRBV9
j_gene: TRBJ2-6
CDR3aa: CASSALGPLGANVLTF

v_gene: TRBV19
j_gene: TRBJ1-5
CDR3aa: CASSMSENQPQHF

v_gene: TRBV9
j_gene: TRBJ1-2
CDR3aa: CASSVERRGQGYGYTF

v_gene: TRBV5-1
j_gene: TRBJ2-7
CDR3aa: CASSSVAGGTYEQYF

v_gene: TRBV29-1
j_gene: TRBJ1-2
CDR3aa: CSVEDSVHGYTF

v_gene: TRBV7-6
j_gene: TRBJ1-5
CDR3aa: CASSARDRGYQPQHF

v_gene: TRBV6-5
j_gene: TRBJ2-2
CDR3aa: CASRGLAGGSGELFF

v_gene: TRBV19
j_gene: TRBJ2-1
CDR3aa: CASSIAGGPHEQFF